This T cell receptor beta chain stems from a study of blood T cells in healthy people across ages. Findings and limits, study-wide: Because sorting was not performed, PBMCs prevented conclusive naive versus antigen-experienced comparison. Donors of long life had a larger count of naive CD4+ cells and greater diversity than aged donors.

The germline CDR1 and CDR2 sequences are LGHNA and YSLEER. The CDR3 covers 16 residues. Trimming cost V 2 bases and J 4 bases, with 15 bases left between them. The sample holds many counts of this clonotype. Its specificity is unknown. Primers used in a second PCR of roughly 7 to 11 cycles were a sample-barcoded 5' primer and a J-beta primer mix. Every cDNA molecule carried a tag from a template-switch adaptor bearing 12 random nucleotides. MiXCR, applied by TCRdb to the 5' RACE reads, yields one record per CDR3 protein. The table has 750,000 to 950,000 distinct CDR3 sequences, approximately 32% seen once. These data also formed part of another study, on T cells of mothers and their children.

The chain employs TRBV4-3 and TRBJ2-1; maybe TRBD1 (6 bases). The sequence was collected from a woman between 40 and 50 years old in good health. The sequenced sample was blood. The CDR3 is CASSQLGGRAYNEQFF. CDR3 DNA: TGCGCCAGCAGCCAATTAGGGGGACGCGCATACAATGAGCAGTTCTTC.